The 18 T cell receptor beta chains reported below all come from one sample, sequenced in a study of T-cell reconstitution after alpha-beta-depleted transplantation in children. Unique molecular identifiers were incorporated into the prepared TCRbeta library. In TCRdb, the PCR reads were re-called with MiXCR into one record per CDR3 protein. This sample yields a few hundred thousand distinct CDR3 sequences, of which approximately 11% are seen a single time; roughly 5.1% belongs to the top ten. The specimen comprised PBMCs from the stem cell graft donor, sampled from the stem cell graft. The source is a human donor who donated a stem cell graft to a child with acute myeloid leukemia.

The chain has TRBV7-2 and TRBJ2-3; TRBD2 aligns across 8 bases. CDR1 is SGHTA, CDR2 FQGNSA, per germline. Trimming at V came to 1 base and at J to 0 bases, leaving 6 bases not matched to a gene. This CDR3 is 17 amino acids long. The CDR3 reads CASSLVWREASTDTQYF. In nucleotides, the CDR3 is TGTGCCAGCAGCTTAGTTTGGCGGGAGGCCAGCACAGATACGCAGTATTTT.

This rearrangement joins TRBV20-1 to TRBJ2-7; unclear D gene. The germline V gene has CDR1 DFQATT and CDR2 SNEGSKA (reference sequence). The V end was cut by 3 bases, the J end by 2 bases, with 11 bases between. The CDR3 runs 13 residues. Written as DNA, the CDR3 is TGCAGTGCTAGGGCTCCCCCTACCTACGAGCAGTACTTC. Its translation: CSARAPPTYEQYF.

CDR3 DNA sequence: TGTGCCAGCGGCCGACTAGCGGGGTTAAATGAGCAGTTCTTC. This codes for CASGRLAGLNEQFF. The chain uses TRBV7-2 and TRBJ2-1; 11 bases match TRBD2. The germline gives CDR1 SGHTA, CDR2 FQGNSA. The CDR3 runs 14 residues. Germline trimming cut 8 bases from V and 7 bases from J; bases unmatched to any gene: 7.

This clonotype was picked up many times. CDR3 amino acids: CASSQSPRGYTGELFF. The CDR3 coding sequence is TGTGCCAGCAGCCAATCCCCCAGGGGGTACACCGGGGAGCTGTTTTTT. The rearrangement links TRBV7-2 to TRBJ2-2; TRBD1 aligns across 7 bases. Trimming took 5 bases from V and 3 from J; bases not matched to a gene: 9. The CDR3 covers 16 residues. CDR1 is SGHTA, CDR2 FQGNSA, per germline.

This chain connects TRBV24-1 to TRBJ2-1, with TRBD2 matching 11 bases. V shed 4 bases, J shed 13 bases, and the junction held 8 bases outside the gene matches. Germline values: CDR1 KGHDR, CDR2 SFDVKD. The CDR3 length is 14 residues. This CDR3 reads CATSDPGTSGQQFF. CDR3 in DNA: TGTGCCACCAGTGACCCCGGGACTAGCGGACAACAGTTCTTC.

The chain carries TRBV18 and TRBJ1-4, with D possibly TRBD1 on 5 matching bases. Germline CDR1 and CDR2: KGHSH and LQKENI. Trimming shortened V by 2 bases and J by 4 bases, and 11 bases separated the two germline ends. The CDR3 spans 15 residues. The CDR3 nucleotides are TGTGCCAGCTCACCATCCGCGGGACGTAATGAAAAACTGTTTTTT. Its protein product is CASSPSAGRNEKLFF.

This rearrangement joins TRBV18 to TRBJ2-7, with D possibly matching TRBD1 (5 bases). CDR1 and CDR2 (germline): KGHSH, LQKENI. The CDR3 spans 14 residues. V lost 4 bases and J lost 2, with 12 bases in between. In DNA, the CDR3 is TGTGCCAGCTCACTACGGACAAATGCCTACGAGCAGTACTTC. It translates to CASSLRTNAYEQYF.

This clonotype has a handful of counts. The chain joins TRBV12-3 or TRBV12-4 to TRBJ1-2; TRBD1 matches at 7 bases. CDR3 length equals 14 residues. J was trimmed by 4 bases and V by 3 bases; bases with no gene match: 5. The CDR3 region has the DNA TGTGCCAGCAGTTTTAGGGGGCATTCCTATGGCTACACCTTC. This sequence encodes CASSFRGHSYGYTF.

This clonotype has a handful of counts. The chain combines TRBV20-1 with TRBJ1-3; D ambiguous. The germline V gene has CDR1 DFQATT and CDR2 SNEGSKA (reference sequence). The CDR3 extends over 14 amino acids. V lost 4 bases and J lost 0, with 10 bases in between. CDR3 region: CSAKSTSSGNTIYF. The CDR3 nucleotides are TGCAGTGCTAAAAGTACCTCCTCTGGAAACACCATATATTTT.

This clonotype was counted between two and nine times. The chain recombines TRBV6-1 with TRBJ2-7; 11 bases agree with TRBD2. Germline CDR1 MNHNS, CDR2 SASEGT. Unmatched junction bases numbered 7, after V lost 6 bases and J lost 0 bases. The CDR3 loop spans 16 amino acids. CDR3 nucleotides: TGTGCCAGCAGCCGGACTAGCGGGTTCCCCTCCTACGAGCAGTACTTC. This gives the protein CASSRTSGFPSYEQYF.

This clonotype was seen many times. The rearrangement uses TRBV5-5 and TRBJ2-1, with D tentatively TRBD1 (6 bases). CDR1 is SGHKS, CDR2 YYEKEE, per germline (reference sequence). There are 15 residues in the CDR3. V was shortened by 2 bases and J by 3 bases, with 12 bases between the two germline ends. CDR3 loop: CASSLDQGIYNEQFF. The CDR3 nucleotides read TGTGCCAGCAGCTTAGACCAGGGGATCTACAATGAGCAGTTCTTC.

The V call is TRBV7-3, the J call TRBJ2-2, with 11 bases lining up with TRBD1. J was trimmed by 7 bases and V by 5 bases; bases with no gene match: 6. This CDR3 spans 15 amino acids. Germline V gene lookup returns CDR1 SGHTA and CDR2 FQGTGA. The CDR3 spells CASSPWTGGSGELFF. The CDR3 DNA follows: TGTGCCAGCAGCCCCTGGACAGGGGGCAGCGGGGAGCTGTTTTTT.

V usage is TRBV11-2 and J usage is TRBJ2-3, with 7 bases identical to TRBD2. J was trimmed by 2 bases and V by 5 bases; bases with no gene match: 7. Germline V CDR1 and CDR2: SGHAT, FQNNGV. There are 15 residues in the CDR3. The chain's CDR3 is CASSARDYYTDTQYF. DNA for the CDR3: TGTGCCAGCAGCGCCCGGGACTACTACACAGATACGCAGTATTTT.

The gene calls are TRBV20-1 and TRBJ2-5; TRBD2 matches at 12 bases. Germline V gene sequence: CDR1 DFQATT, CDR2 SNEGSKA (reference sequence). This CDR3 is 16 amino acids long. V was clipped by 1 base and J by 5 bases; unmatched bases: 8. The CDR3 spells CSARASGRGYGETQYF. DNA of the CDR3: TGCAGTGCTAGAGCTAGCGGGAGGGGATATGGTGAGACCCAGTACTTC.

This clonotype was counted at least ten times. The rearrangement uses TRBV20-1 and TRBJ1-2; 7 positions agree with TRBD1. The CDR3 contains 13 residues. V lost 6 bases to trimming and J lost 2 bases; unmatched junction nucleotides: 6. From germline, CDR1 is DFQATT and CDR2 SNEGSKA (reference sequence). As DNA, the CDR3 is TGCAGTGCCTTCGACAGGGACAACTATGGCTACACCTTC. Its translation: CSAFDRDNYGYTF.

The chain's CDR3 is CASSLDGLAASTDTQYF. The DNA of the CDR3 is TGTGCCAGCAGCTTAGATGGACTAGCGGCCAGCACAGATACGCAGTATTTT. J is TRBJ2-3 and V is TRBV11-2, with 10 nucleotides matching TRBD2. The junction had 3 bases not matched to a gene; V was cut back by 0 bases and J by 0 bases. Germline CDR1 is SGHAT and CDR2 is FQNNGV. The CDR3 loop spans 17 amino acids.

This clonotype has a handful of counts. This chain joins TRBV10-3 and TRBJ1-3; no reliable D call. V lost 5 bases and J 4 bases, leaving 9 bases between the germline ends. The germline CDR1 and CDR2 sequences are ENHRY and SYGVKD. This CDR3 spans 13 amino acids. The CDR3 loop reads CAISQDRGNTIYF. The CDR3 nucleotides read TGTGCCATCAGTCAGGACCGAGGAAACACCATATATTTT.

This clonotype was seen only a few times. This chain connects TRBV20-1 to TRBJ2-1; TRBD1 agrees at 7 bases. The V segment lost 0 bases and the J segment 5 bases; nucleotides outside the gene matches: 13. The CDR3 is 17 residues long. Germline V CDR1 and CDR2: DFQATT, SNEGSKA (reference sequence). The CDR3 spells CSARESNDRGQNNEQFF. In DNA, the CDR3 is TGCAGTGCTAGAGAAAGTAATGATAGGGGACAGAACAATGAGCAGTTCTTC.